This record covers a single T cell receptor beta chain. The antigen is unknown. The data are from a study of shared clonotypes between healthy human individuals. Whole-study context: For every donor, three CD4 naive, three CD4 memory, two CD8 naive and one CD8 memory plates were used. Whole-study findings and limits: Shared clonotypes: approximately 4.5% naive CD4, around 3.5% naive CD8, roughly 2.4% memory CD4, 0.35% to 0.5% memory CD8.

At the deep level, the assay was run. For every subset, genomic DNA was evenly distributed across several immunoSEQ plates. TCRdb's copy holds only in-frame clones and misses some; the assay was immunoSEQ multiplex PCR. In the table there are 600,000 to 750,000 clones, about 90% of which are singletons. Sample: memory CD8+ T cells from PBMCs. Subset of the sample: CD45RO+ cells pooled with CCR7-negative TemRA cells. The origin of this receptor is a man between 18 and 29 years old in good health. Some clones in this sample may be carry-over from other donors' samples.

The CDR3 DNA reads as TGTGCCAGCAGCGTAGGGGACAGGCCTGGAAACACTGAAGCTTTCTTT. It yields the protein CASSVGDRPGNTEAFF. The gene calls are TRBV9 and TRBJ1-1; 8 nucleotides match TRBD1. CDR3 size: 16 residues. Germline V lookup: CDR1 SGDLS, CDR2 YYNGEE. V was pared by 0 bases and J by 2 bases, with 6 bases of the junction left unmatched.